This TCR beta chain is drawn from a study of T cells in Graves' hyperthyroidism and ophthalmopathy. The investigators amplified TCR beta CDR3 regions from RNA transcripts. The HTBI set primed first-round TCR CDR3 RT-PCR. One entry per CDR3 protein, called by TCRdb with MiXCR from the multiplex PCR reads. The sample holds a few hundred thousand distinct CDR3 sequences, around 25% seen once. There are many counts of this clonotype. The CDR3 consists of 15 residues. Germline CDR1 MDHEN, CDR2 SYDVKM. V gave up 3 bases and J gave up 0 bases, with 12 bases separating them. V is TRBV28 and J is TRBJ2-7; D possibly corresponds to TRBD1 (6 bases). The receptor's source is a man aged 45 to 65 with Graves' hyperthyroidism. The source material was blood. The CDR3, as DNA: TGTGCCAGCAGTTTTACAGGGTTTGGCTCCTACGAGCAGTACTTC. It codes for CASSFTGFGSYEQYF.